The entry below describes one TCR beta chain. What antigen it recognizes has not been identified. Per-base qualities were not stored, and no clone one base away is much larger. The sample originates from a study of T-cell reconstitution after alpha-beta-depleted transplantation in children (dated by TCRdb to 2016 to 2017). A note on the overall study: Using TCR repertoire profiling, the study followed T-cell immune reconstitution in a quantitative way in children after TCRalphabeta/CD19-depleted allogeneic hematopoietic cell transplantation.

For CDR1 and CDR2, the germline V gene lists SGHRS and YFSETQ. The CDR3 holds 14 amino acids from the cysteine to the phenylalanine. Just CDR3 DNA is preserved here, 42 bases in frame from base 1. Trimming removed 4 bases from V and 8 bases from J; the gene matches leave 7 bases unexplained. Libraries came from PCR. Sequencing relied on an Illumina HiSeq 2500. To normalize quantification of the TCRbeta repertoire, the TCR libraries were built with molecular barcoding that relied on unique molecular identifiers. TCRdb itself trimmed the public reads at Q25 with fastp, ran MiXCR and retained productive beta chains. Rows merge per CDR3 protein into single entries with the most common DNA and genes. In all, the sample holds approximately 400,000 distinct CDR3 sequences, and approximately 10% of those were seen once. Over 4.5% of the sample lies in the top ten.

In this chain, TRBV5-1 is recombined with TRBJ2-1, and TRBD2 aligns with 9 junction nucleotides. The receptor's source is a human donor who donated a stem cell graft to a child with acute myeloid leukemia. The material was PBMCs from the stem cell graft donor, obtained from the stem cell graft. The CDR3 is CASSPGLAMYEQFF. The DNA reads as follows: TGCGCCAGCAGCCCCGGACTAGCGATGTATGAGCAGTTCTTC. The entire variable domain, with the stretches around the CDR3 drawn from the reference TRBV5-1 and TRBJ2-1 proteins, is KAGVTQTPRYLIKTRGQQVTLSCSPISGHRSVSWYQQTPGQGLQFLFEYFSETQRNKGNFPGRFSGRQFSNSRSEMNVSTLELGDSALYLCASSPGLAMYEQFFGPGTRLTVL.